The T cell receptor (beta chain) under discussion was sequenced for a study of OX40 agonist ivuxolimab in advanced cancers. Background on the whole study: Ivuxolimab, which targeted the costimulatory receptor OX40 (CD134), was an agonistic, fully human IgG2 monoclonal antibody. A male proportion of nearly 85% and a mean age of roughly 58 years, ranging from 23 to 79, were recorded for the dose-escalation cohort. Peripheral TCRbeta sequencing was intended to test whether TCR sequence diversity was altered and clonal T-cell expansion was caused by ivuxolimab. Intravenous ivuxolimab was administered to patients every 2 weeks at six dose levels: 0.01, 0.1, 0.3, 1.5, 3 and 10 mg/kg. The paper describes the monotherapy dose-escalation part (N = 52 patients) of the phase I trial of ivuxolimab. Of the 50 to 55 patients in dose escalation, 19 had hepatocellular carcinoma, some 15 had melanoma, 9 had renal cell carcinoma and 9 had head and neck cancer. Partial responses were achieved by three dose-escalation patients, of whom one had hepatocellular carcinoma and two had cutaneous melanoma. Prior anti-PD-1, anti-PD-L1 or anti-CTLA-4 therapy was permitted, and about 40% of dose-escalation patients had received checkpoint inhibitors.

To sequence the TCRbeta CDR3 region, genomic DNA was isolated from the sorted cells. The immunoSEQ Assay was used for sequencing of TCRbeta CDR3 regions. TCRdb's version of the immuneACCESS table is confined to in-frame rearrangements and falls short of the full clone set. An unresolved V gene accounts for under half of the shortfall where checked; the remainder is of unknown origin. This sample comprises tens of thousands of clones, roughly four fifths of them detected only once. The ten largest clones add up to 2% to 3% of the sample. This clone appeared once. This receptor's antigen is unknown. No base quality information exists; no much larger clone differs at one position. The paper's findings and limits, for the study overall: Clonal expansion of both CD4+ and CD8+ blood T cells was observed from baseline to week 6 at doses 0.1 to 3.0 mg/kg. The antigen specificity of the peripheral T cells that underwent clonal expansion was not determined. On average, CD8+ T cells showed more expanded clones than CD4+ T cells after ivuxolimab. In partial responders in the 0.1-3.0 mg/kg groups, normalized peripheral clonal expansion was found to be among the lowest, especially among CD8+ T cells. Low levels of normalized T-cell clonal expansion were also shown by some nonresponding patients.

The trial excluded patients who had a history of autoimmune disease or were on systemic immunosuppression. In every dose cohort, peripheral blood was drawn for TCR sequencing at baseline, cycle 4 day 1, and cycle 7 day 1. The samples were drawn from a first-in-human, open-label, multicenter phase I dose-escalation trial of ivuxolimab. Adults with locally advanced or metastatic melanoma, renal cell, hepatocellular, or head and neck squamous cell carcinoma were enrolled in the trial. CD4+ and CD8+ T cells were sorted separately from peripheral blood before TCR sequencing. V is cut by 1 base and J by 0 bases, and the space between the germline ends is 7 bases. The CDR3, from cysteine to phenylalanine, totals 15 residues. The kept DNA is CDR3 alone, 45 bases in frame from the first base. CDR1 and CDR2, per the germline V gene, are LGHNA and YNFKEQ.

The chain joins TRBV4-2 to TRBJ1-3; the D gene assignment is ambiguous. The sample in question was CD4+ or CD8+ T cells sorted from blood, obtained in a trial of the OX40 agonist ivuxolimab. This receptor was obtained from an adult with an advanced solid tumor such as melanoma, head and neck, liver or kidney cancer. The DNA sequence is given as TGTGCCAGCAGCCAAGGACGGTCCTCTGGAAACACCATATATTTT. Its protein product is CASSQGRSSGNTIYF.